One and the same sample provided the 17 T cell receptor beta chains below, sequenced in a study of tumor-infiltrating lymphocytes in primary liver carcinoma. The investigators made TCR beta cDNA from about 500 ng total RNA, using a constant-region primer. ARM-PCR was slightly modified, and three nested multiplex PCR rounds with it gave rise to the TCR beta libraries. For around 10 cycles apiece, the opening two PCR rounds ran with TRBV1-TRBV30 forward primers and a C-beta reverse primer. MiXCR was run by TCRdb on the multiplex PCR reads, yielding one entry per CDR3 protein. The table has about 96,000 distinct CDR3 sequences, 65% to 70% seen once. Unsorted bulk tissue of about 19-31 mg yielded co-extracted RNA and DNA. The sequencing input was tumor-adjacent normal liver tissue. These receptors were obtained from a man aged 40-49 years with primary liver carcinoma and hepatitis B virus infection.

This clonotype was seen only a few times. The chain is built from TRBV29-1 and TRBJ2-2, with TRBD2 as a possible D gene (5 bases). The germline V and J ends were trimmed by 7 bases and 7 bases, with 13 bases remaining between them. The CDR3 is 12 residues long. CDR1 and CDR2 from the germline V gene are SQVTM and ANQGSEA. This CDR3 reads CSADRGLGELFF. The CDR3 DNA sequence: TGCAGCGCTGACCGAGGGCTCGGGGAGCTGTTTTTT.

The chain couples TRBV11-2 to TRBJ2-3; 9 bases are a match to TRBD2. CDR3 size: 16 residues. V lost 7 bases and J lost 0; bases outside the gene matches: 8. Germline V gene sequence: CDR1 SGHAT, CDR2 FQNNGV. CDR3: CASNPTSGGSTDTQYF. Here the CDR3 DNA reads TGTGCCAGCAATCCCACCAGCGGGGGGAGCACAGATACGCAGTATTTT.

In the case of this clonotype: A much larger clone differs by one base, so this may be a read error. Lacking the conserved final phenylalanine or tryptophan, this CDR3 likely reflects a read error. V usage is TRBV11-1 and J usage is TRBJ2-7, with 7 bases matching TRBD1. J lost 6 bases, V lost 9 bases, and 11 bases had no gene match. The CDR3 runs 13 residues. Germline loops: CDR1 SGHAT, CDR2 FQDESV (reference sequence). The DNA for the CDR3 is TGTGCCAGTACCCGACAGGGAACCGGCGAGCAGTACACC. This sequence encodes CASTRQGTGEQYT.

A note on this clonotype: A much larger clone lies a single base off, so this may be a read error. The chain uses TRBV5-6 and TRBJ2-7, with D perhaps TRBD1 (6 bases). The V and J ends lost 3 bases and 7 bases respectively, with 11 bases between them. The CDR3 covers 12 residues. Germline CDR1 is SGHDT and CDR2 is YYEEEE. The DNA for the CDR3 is TGTGCCAGCAGCTGGACAGAGCGTGAGCAGTACTTC. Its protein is CASSWTEREQYF. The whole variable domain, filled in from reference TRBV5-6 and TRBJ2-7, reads DAGVTQSPTHLIKTRGQQVTLRCSPKSGHDTVSWYQQALGQGPQFIFQYYEEEERQRGNFPDRFSGHQFPNYSSELNVNALLLGDSALYLCASSWTEREQYFGPGTRLTVT.

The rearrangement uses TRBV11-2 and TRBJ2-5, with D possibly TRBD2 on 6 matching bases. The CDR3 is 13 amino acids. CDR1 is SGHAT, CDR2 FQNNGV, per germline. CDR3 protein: CARSLGGWTTQYF. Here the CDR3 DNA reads TGTGCTAGGAGCTTAGGAGGGTGGACGACCCAGTACTTC.

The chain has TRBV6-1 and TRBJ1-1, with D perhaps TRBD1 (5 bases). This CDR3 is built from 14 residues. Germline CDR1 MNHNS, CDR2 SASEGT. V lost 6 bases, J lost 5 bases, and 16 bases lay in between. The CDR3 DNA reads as TGTGCCAGCAGCCAGGGAGGGAAGCGGACTGAAGCTTTCTTT. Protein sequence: CASSQGGKRTEAFF.

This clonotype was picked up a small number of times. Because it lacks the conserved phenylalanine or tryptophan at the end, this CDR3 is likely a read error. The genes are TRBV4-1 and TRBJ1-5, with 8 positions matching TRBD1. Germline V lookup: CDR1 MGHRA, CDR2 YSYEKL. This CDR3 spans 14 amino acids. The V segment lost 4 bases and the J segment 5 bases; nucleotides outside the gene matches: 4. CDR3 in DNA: TGCGCCAGCAGCCGCGGACAGGGAGATCAGCCCCAGCATCTT. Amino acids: CASSRGQGDQPQHL.

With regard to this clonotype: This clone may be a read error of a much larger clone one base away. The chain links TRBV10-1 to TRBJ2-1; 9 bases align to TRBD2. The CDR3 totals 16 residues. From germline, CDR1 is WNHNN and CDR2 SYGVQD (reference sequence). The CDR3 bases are TGCGCCAACAGTGAGTACGAGACTAGCGGACACAATGAGCAGTTCTTC. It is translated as CANSEYETSGHNEQFF.

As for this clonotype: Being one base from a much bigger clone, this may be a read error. The CDR3 region is CASSPRYTEAFF. CDR3 nucleotide sequence: TGTGCCAGCAGCCCTCGATACACTGAAGCTTTCTTT. The rearrangement uses TRBV13 and TRBJ1-1; unclear D gene. CDR3 length: 12 residues. The ends were cut back, 5 bases at V and 3 bases at J, with 7 bases in the middle. Germline-derived CDR1 and CDR2 are PRHDT and FYEKMQ (reference sequence).

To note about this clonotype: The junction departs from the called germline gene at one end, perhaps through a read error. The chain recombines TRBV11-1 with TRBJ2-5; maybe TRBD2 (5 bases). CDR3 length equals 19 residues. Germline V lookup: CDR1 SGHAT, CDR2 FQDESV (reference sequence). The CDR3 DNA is TGTGCCGGCAGCCCGCCCCCGGAGGTCAGGAAGGACTTCCAAGAGGCCCAATACTTC. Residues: CAGSPPPEVRKDFQEAQYF.

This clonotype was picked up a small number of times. The DNA for the CDR3 is TGTGCCTGGGACTCCTCCTACAATGAGCAGTTCTTC. Translation gives CAWDSSYNEQFF. The J gene is TRBJ2-1, the V gene TRBV30; D gene uncertain. The CDR3 is made up of 12 amino acids. CDR1 is GTSNPN and CDR2 is SVGIG in the germline V gene (reference sequence). V was cut by 5 bases and J by 0 bases, with 5 bases left in between. The whole variable domain, filled in from reference TRBV30 and TRBJ2-1, reads SQTIHQWPATLVQPVGSPLSLECTVEGTSNPNLYWYRQAAGRGLQLLFYSVGIGQISSEVPQNLSASRPQDRQFILSSKKLLLSDSGFYLCAWDSSYNEQFFGPGTRLTVL.

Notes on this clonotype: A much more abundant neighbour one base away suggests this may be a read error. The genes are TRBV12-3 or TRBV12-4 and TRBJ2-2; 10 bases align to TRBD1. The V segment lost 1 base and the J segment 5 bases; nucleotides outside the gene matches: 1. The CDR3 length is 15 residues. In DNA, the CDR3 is TGTGCCAGCAGTTTAGGGACAGGGGGTACCGGGGAGCTGTTTTTT. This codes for CASSLGTGGTGELFF.

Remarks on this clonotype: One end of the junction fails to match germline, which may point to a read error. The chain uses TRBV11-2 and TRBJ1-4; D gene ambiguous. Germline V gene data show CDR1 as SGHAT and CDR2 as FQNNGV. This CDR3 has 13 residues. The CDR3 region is CASSLLGSEKQFF. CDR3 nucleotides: TGTGCCAGCAGCTTACTAGGGAGCGAAAAACAGTTTTTT. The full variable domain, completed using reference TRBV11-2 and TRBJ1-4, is EAGVAQSPRYKIIEKRQSVAFWCNPISGHATLYWYQQILGQGPKLLIQFQNNGVVDDSQLPKDRFSAERLKGVDSTLKIQPAKLEDSAVYLCASSLLGSEKQFFGSGTQLSVL.

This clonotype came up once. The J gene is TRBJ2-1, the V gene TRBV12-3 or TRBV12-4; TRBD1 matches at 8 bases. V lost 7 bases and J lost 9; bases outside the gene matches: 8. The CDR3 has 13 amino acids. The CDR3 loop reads CASTYRGASEQFF. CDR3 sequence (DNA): TGTGCCAGCACTTACAGGGGGGCGAGTGAGCAGTTCTTC.

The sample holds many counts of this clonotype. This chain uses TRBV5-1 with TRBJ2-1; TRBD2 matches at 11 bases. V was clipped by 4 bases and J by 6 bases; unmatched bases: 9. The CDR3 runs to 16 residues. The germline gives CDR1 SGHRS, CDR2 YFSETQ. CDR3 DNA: TGCGCCAGCAGCCTGATAGCGGGAGGGCCGGCCAATGAGCAGTTCTTC. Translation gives CASSLIAGGPANEQFF.

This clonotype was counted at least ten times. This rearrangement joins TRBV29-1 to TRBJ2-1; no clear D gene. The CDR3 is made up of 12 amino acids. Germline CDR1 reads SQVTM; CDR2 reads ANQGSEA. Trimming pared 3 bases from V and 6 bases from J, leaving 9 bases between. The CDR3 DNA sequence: TGCAGCGTTGATCAGGAATCCAATGAGCAGTTCTTC. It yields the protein CSVDQESNEQFF.

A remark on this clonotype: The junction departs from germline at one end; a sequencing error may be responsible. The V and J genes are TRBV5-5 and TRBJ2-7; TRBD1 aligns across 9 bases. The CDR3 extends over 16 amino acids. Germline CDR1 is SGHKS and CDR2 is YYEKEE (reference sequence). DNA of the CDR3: TGTGCCAACAGCTTGGTTACAGGGGGCTTCAACTACGAGGAGTACTTC. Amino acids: CANSLVTGGFNYEEYF.